This T cell receptor beta chain was retrieved from a study of OX40 agonist ivuxolimab in advanced cancers. Some clones are missing from TCRdb's copy, which holds only in-frame ones; the method was immunoSEQ multiplex PCR. This repertoire shows fewer than 25,000 clones, around 73% found once; its top ten account for around a sixth. J gave up 5 bases and V 4 bases, and 11 bases lay outside the gene matches. Germline V CDR1 and CDR2: SGHDT, YYEEEE. This CDR3 is built from 15 residues. This clone was recorded once. The material was CD4+ or CD8+ T cells sorted from blood, obtained in a trial of the OX40 agonist ivuxolimab. The chain combines TRBV5-6 with TRBJ1-2, with TRBD1 matching 7 bases. The TCR was taken from an adult with an advanced solid tumor such as melanoma, head and neck, liver or kidney cancer. CDR3 bases: TGTGCCAGCAGCCCCTTGACAGGGACCCGATATGGCTACACCTTC. It specifies CASSPLTGTRYGYTF.